This record concerns one T cell receptor beta chain sequence. The data belong to a study of blood T cell repertoires in COVID-19. Study-wide context: Samples representing acute and convalescent COVID-19 were sourced from the United States, Italy and Spain. The cDNA or gDNA used as material had been derived from T cells, B-cell-depleted T cells, or PBMCs.

Unmatched junction bases numbered 7, after V lost 6 bases and J lost 5 bases. CDR1 and CDR2 from the germline V gene are MNHEY and SVGAGI. The CDR3 length is 14 residues. In the original workflow: From reference gene primer amplification, estimates of nucleated cell counts were derived. Measured with immunoSEQ multiplex PCR; TCRdb has only the in-frame clones, and not every one. For V, J and clone size, that table is used; D and trimming come from the DNA. The sample comprises around 200,000 clones, about three quarters of which are singletons, and approximately 2.9% rests with the top ten. The receptor was isolated from a woman aged 80 or over with active or convalescent COVID-19. The V gene is TRBV6-5, the J gene TRBJ2-7, with TRBD2 identical over 10 bases. The sample comprised peripheral blood. CDR3 region: CASRSGLAGDEQYF. The CDR3 nucleotides read TGTGCCAGCAGGTCCGGGCTAGCGGGGGACGAGCAGTACTTC.